Following are 30 T cell receptor beta chains from one sample sequenced in a study of T cell repertoires in cytomegalovirus infection. TCRdb used MiXCR to reprocess the reads, holding one entry per CDR3 protein. The sample has 450,000 to 650,000 distinct CDR3 sequences, around 27% seen once. The sequenced sample consisted of PBMCs. Receptors originate from a human donor in good health (CMV status not recorded). Some clones in this sample may be carry-over from other donors' samples.

This clonotype was observed a handful of times. The V and J genes are TRBV4-3 and TRBJ2-1; 9 bases fit TRBD2. V gave up 4 bases and J gave up 7 bases; unmatched junction bases: 8. The CDR3 extends over 15 amino acids. Looked up from germline, CDR1 is LGHNA and CDR2 is YSLEER. CDR3 bases: TGCGCCAGCAGCCGAGTGGGCGGGAGGGGGAATGAGCAGTTCTTC. It yields the protein CASSRVGGRGNEQFF.

At least ten counts were recorded for this clonotype. V is TRBV7-2 and J is TRBJ2-1; either TRBD1 or TRBD2 may supply D (6 bases each). Germline CDR1 SGHTA, CDR2 FQGNSA. This CDR3 spans 15 amino acids. The germline V and J ends were trimmed by 2 bases and 6 bases, with 14 bases remaining between them. The DNA of the CDR3 is TGTGCCAGCAGCTTATTTTGGGGGGCAGTCAATGAGCAGTTCTTC. Its translation: CASSLFWGAVNEQFF. Full variable domain (remainder filled in from reference TRBV7-2 and TRBJ2-1): GAGVSQSPSNKVTEKGKDVELRCDPISGHTALYWYRQSLGQGLEFLIYFQGNSAPDKSGLPSDRFSAERTGGSVSTLTIQRTQQEDSAVYLCASSLFWGAVNEQFFGPGTRLTVL.

In its sample, this clonotype was seen many times. The rearrangement links TRBV7-8 to TRBJ2-1, with TRBD2 matching over 16 bases. Germline lookup yields CDR1 SGHVS and CDR2 FQNEAQ. V was clipped by 5 bases and J by 8 bases; unmatched bases: 6. The CDR3 length is 16 residues. The CDR3 protein is CASSPGLAGGWDEQFF. In DNA form, the CDR3 reads TGTGCCAGCAGCCCGGGACTAGCGGGAGGGTGGGATGAGCAGTTCTTC.

This clonotype showed up just a few times. The chain uses TRBV27 and TRBJ1-1; 7 bases match TRBD1. There are 17 residues in the CDR3. Per germline, CDR1 MNHEY and CDR2 SMNVEV (reference sequence). J lost 0 bases, V lost 6 bases, and 13 bases had no gene match. DNA of the CDR3: TGTGCCAGCAGCGTACGGACAGGCCGTCCCATGAACACTGAAGCTTTCTTT. It yields the protein CASSVRTGRPMNTEAFF.

This clonotype was picked up a small number of times. V usage is TRBV24-1 and J usage is TRBJ2-1, with D tentatively TRBD2 (6 bases). Between the trimmed V and J ends, which lost 1 base and 8 bases, there was a span of 14 bases. CDR1 is KGHDR, CDR2 SFDVKD, per germline. This CDR3 comprises 15 residues. CDR3 nucleotides: TGTGCCACCAGTGATTTTGCGGAGGGGCCCGATGAGCAGTTCTTC. Encoded protein: CATSDFAEGPDEQFF.

Many counts were recorded for this clonotype. V and J are TRBV6-2 or TRBV6-3 and TRBJ2-7, with unresolved D. Trimming removed 6 bases from V and 7 bases from J, with 13 bases in between. The CDR3 spans 12 residues. The germline V gene encodes CDR1 MNHEY and CDR2 SVGEGT. The CDR3 reads CASSHTPREQYV. The DNA of the CDR3 is TGTGCCAGCAGCCACACCCCGAGGGAGCAGTACGTC.

This clonotype showed up just once. Because it lacks the conserved phenylalanine or tryptophan at the end, this CDR3 is likely a read error. The chain uses TRBV7-6 and TRBJ2-5; TRBD2 is a possible D gene (6 bases). This CDR3 spans 17 amino acids. Trimming shortened V by 3 bases and J by 1 base, and 18 bases separated the two germline ends. The V gene's germline CDR1 is SGHVS and CDR2 FNYEAQ. This CDR3 is CASSFPTGRRAQETQYL. CDR3 sequence (DNA): TGTGCCAGCAGCTTCCCCACGGGCAGGAGGGCCCAAGAGACCCAGTACTTA.

The chain employs TRBV2 and TRBJ2-1, with 12 positions matching TRBD2. The junction had 8 bases not matched to a gene; V was cut back by 8 bases and J by 9 bases. CDR1 is SNHLY and CDR2 is FYNNEI in the germline V gene. The CDR3 extends over 14 amino acids. The CDR3 DNA reads TGTGCCAGCCTAGCGGGAGGGCGAGGGGGTGAGCAGTTCTTC. As protein: CASLAGGRGGEQFF.

The table lists this clonotype with a few counts. This chain uses TRBV12-3 or TRBV12-4 with TRBJ2-1; 15 positions agree with TRBD2. This CDR3 spans 15 amino acids. V was pared by 6 bases and J by 12 bases, with 9 bases of the junction left unmatched. The CDR3 sequence is CASRARTSGRARQFF. CDR3 sequence (DNA): TGTGCCAGCAGAGCCAGGACTAGCGGGAGGGCCAGGCAGTTCTTC.

The V gene is TRBV6-1, the J gene TRBJ2-3; no definite D call. The CDR3 has 14 amino acids. Looked up from germline, CDR1 is MNHNS and CDR2 is SASEGT. V shed 5 bases and J shed 4 bases, with 13 bases lying between them. The CDR3 region has the DNA TGTGCCAGCAGTTATCAGGCAGCCGCAGATACGCAGTATTTT. Amino acid sequence: CASSYQAAADTQYF.

This clonotype was counted a few times. V and J are TRBV12-3 or TRBV12-4 and TRBJ2-6; a weak D match, TRBD1 (6 bases). The length of the CDR3 is 15 residues. The V end lost 6 bases, the J end lost 4 bases, and 13 bases lay between the germline ends. CDR3 nucleotide sequence: TGTGCCAGCAGCCTCGGGACATTGGGGGCCAACGTCCTGACTTTC. Amino acids: CASSLGTLGANVLTF.

This clonotype was seen only a few times. V gene TRBV11-3 combines with J gene TRBJ2-3; possible D gene TRBD1, 6 bases. The CDR3 is 17 residues long. Germline-derived CDR1 and CDR2 are SGHNT and YENEEA. V shed 5 bases and J shed 2 bases, with 20 bases lying between them. CDR3 sequence: CASSPPGWGRFTDTQYF. CDR3 nucleotide sequence: TGTGCCAGCAGCCCCCCGGGTTGGGGGCGTTTCACAGATACGCAGTATTTT.

The gene calls are TRBV3-1 and TRBJ2-7; D uncertain. The germline gives CDR1 LGHDT, CDR2 YNNKEL (reference sequence). Trimming removed 4 bases at V and 9 bases at J, with 16 bases between. The CDR3 spans 13 residues. Written as DNA, the CDR3 is TGTGCCAGCAGCCGTGAGCCCTCGACGGGGCAGTACTTC. Protein product: CASSREPSTGQYF.

This clonotype was counted only a few times. This sequence joins TRBV7-2 and TRBJ1-5; 9 bases are a match to TRBD1. The germline V gene encodes CDR1 SGHTA and CDR2 FQGNSA. V gave up 1 base and J gave up 11 bases; unmatched junction bases: 9. The CDR3 is 15 residues long. The CDR3 nucleotides read TGTGCCAGCAGCTTAGGCAGGACAGGGGTTCGGGCCCAGCATTTT. As protein: CASSLGRTGVRAQHF.

The chain combines TRBV5-5 with TRBJ1-5; D is unclear. CDR3 length: 15 amino acids. Germline CDR1 and CDR2: SGHKS and YYEKEE (reference sequence). V was trimmed by 0 bases and J by 2 bases, leaving 9 bases between them. CDR3 nucleotides: TGTGCCAGCAGCTTGGTACCGGCCGGCAATCAGCCCCAGCATTTT. Protein sequence: CASSLVPAGNQPQHF.

This clonotype has more than one count but fewer than ten. This chain links TRBV11-2 with TRBJ2-1; D call uncertain. Germline assignment: CDR1 SGHAT and CDR2 FQNNGV. The CDR3 sequence is 13 residues long. Trimming shortened V by 5 bases and J by 6 bases, and 11 bases separated the two germline ends. The CDR3 nucleotides are TGTGCCAGCAGCCCGAATCCGAGCAATGAGCAGTTCTTC. This gives the protein CASSPNPSNEQFF. The complete variable domain, with remaining parts taken from reference TRBV11-2 and TRBJ2-1, reads EAGVAQSPRYKIIEKRQSVAFWCNPISGHATLYWYQQILGQGPKLLIQFQNNGVVDDSQLPKDRFSAERLKGVDSTLKIQPAKLEDSAVYLCASSPNPSNEQFFGPGTRLTVL.

At least ten counts were recorded for this clonotype. This chain links TRBV12-3 or TRBV12-4 with TRBJ1-1; 7 positions match TRBD1. The CDR3 extends over 15 amino acids. The ends lost 3 bases at V and 5 bases at J; junction bases unmatched: 9. CDR3 region: CASSFLSGGTTEAFF. Here the CDR3 DNA reads TGTGCCAGCAGTTTTCTGTCAGGGGGTACGACTGAAGCTTTCTTT.

This clonotype was counted a single time. The J gene is TRBJ2-5, the V gene TRBV7-4, with D maybe TRBD1 (6 bases). The CDR3 contains 15 residues. Germline V gives CDR1 SGHVT, CDR2 SQSDAQ. V shed 8 bases and J shed 0 bases, with 16 bases lying between them. The CDR3 DNA sequence: TGTGCCAGCCGTGATGGAGACAGGTACCAAGAGACCCAGTACTTC. Translated: CASRDGDRYQETQYF. The full variable domain, its missing parts supplied by reference TRBV7-4 and TRBJ2-5, is GAGVSQSPRYKVAKRGRDVALRCDSISGHVTLYWYRQTLGQGSEVLTYSQSDAQRDKSGRPSGRFSAERPERSVSTLKIQRTEQGDSAVYLCASRDGDRYQETQYFGPGTRLLVL.

This clonotype has at least ten counts. The J gene is TRBJ1-1, the V gene TRBV12-3 or TRBV12-4; weak D call: TRBD1 (5 bases). The CDR3 runs 12 residues. Deletions cut 4 bases from V and 8 bases from J, with 11 bases between. The CDR3 region is CASSSTGSEAFF. CDR3 bases: TGTGCCAGCAGTTCCACAGGTTCCGAAGCTTTCTTT.

The chain is built from TRBV5-5 and TRBJ2-5; D might be TRBD2 (6 bases). V lost 1 base and J 1 base, leaving 11 bases between the germline ends. CDR3 length: 15 residues. The germline V gene encodes CDR1 SGHKS and CDR2 YYEKEE (reference sequence). The CDR3: CASSLSRGIQETQYF. Here the CDR3 DNA reads TGTGCCAGCAGCTTGAGCCGCGGGATCCAAGAGACCCAGTACTTC.

The chain recombines TRBV2 with TRBJ2-7; the D gene is possibly TRBD2 (6 bases). V was clipped by 4 bases and J by 7 bases, with 14 bases between them. The CDR3 loop spans 13 amino acids. Germline values: CDR1 SNHLY, CDR2 FYNNEI. CDR3 protein: CASSADGRSEQYV. CDR3 in DNA: TGTGCCAGCAGTGCGGACGGGAGAAGTGAGCAGTACGTC.

This clonotype appeared many times. The chain couples TRBV12-3 or TRBV12-4 to TRBJ2-1, with 15 bases identical to TRBD2. The length of the CDR3 is 15 residues. The V segment lost 4 bases and the J segment 6 bases; nucleotides outside the gene matches: 1. The CDR3 sequence: CASSWTSGRGNEQFF. In DNA form, the CDR3 reads TGTGCCAGCAGTTGGACTAGCGGGAGGGGCAATGAGCAGTTCTTC.

The genes are TRBV6-2 or TRBV6-3 and TRBJ2-7, with D possibly matching TRBD1 (6 bases). CDR3 length equals 15 residues. Germline V gene data show CDR1 as MNHEY and CDR2 as SVGEGT. Trimming took off 5 bases at V and 3 bases at J, with 17 bases between the two ends. This CDR3 is CASSDPFTGIYEQYV. The CDR3 DNA sequence: TGTGCCAGCAGTGACCCCTTTACAGGGATCTACGAGCAGTACGTC.

The chain couples TRBV9 to TRBJ1-1; the D gene is possibly TRBD1 (6 bases). The V end was cut by 4 bases, the J end by 5 bases, with 15 bases between. CDR1 is SGDLS, CDR2 YYNGEE, per germline. This CDR3 region has 14 residues. The CDR3 sequence is CASSPLRGLTEAFF. The CDR3 DNA reads TGTGCCAGCAGCCCTCTCAGGGGCTTGACTGAAGCTTTCTTT. Drawing the rest from reference TRBV9 and TRBJ1-1, the complete variable domain is DSGVTQTPKHLITATGQRVTLRCSPRSGDLSVYWYQQSLDQGLQFLIQYYNGEERAKGNILERFSAQQFPDLHSELNLSSLELGDSALYFCASSPLRGLTEAFFGQGTRLTVV.

This clonotype appeared many times. The rearrangement joins TRBV12-3 or TRBV12-4 to TRBJ1-1, with TRBD1 as a possible D gene (5 bases). This CDR3 comprises 14 residues. Trimming stripped 5 bases from V and 7 bases from J, with 17 bases between. In nucleotides, the CDR3 is TGTGCCAGCAGTGACTGGACACGACGTATTGAAGCTTTCTTT. It encodes CASSDWTRRIEAFF.

This clonotype was counted a few times. This chain links TRBV19 with TRBJ2-1; D not certain. The germline V and J ends were trimmed by 1 base and 9 bases, with 10 bases remaining between them. The CDR3 is 13 amino acids. Germline V CDR1 and CDR2: LNHDA, SQIVND (reference sequence). The CDR3 nucleotides are TGTGCCAGTAGTATAGGGCCGACGGGTGAGCAGTTCTTC. Its translation is CASSIGPTGEQFF.

This clonotype was found many times. The chain joins TRBV7-2 to TRBJ1-5, with 10 bases that match TRBD1. The CDR3 is made up of 16 amino acids. Germline V lookup: CDR1 SGHTA, CDR2 FQGNSA. J gave up 2 bases and V 5 bases, and 6 bases lay outside the gene matches. Written as DNA, the CDR3 is TGTGCCAGCAGCCCGAGGACAGGGGGTGGCAATCAGCCCCAGCATTTT. Residues: CASSPRTGGGNQPQHF.

The rearrangement links TRBV29-1 to TRBJ1-2; no clear D gene. The V gene's germline CDR1 is SQVTM and CDR2 ANQGSEA. The CDR3 runs to 13 residues. With 4 bases removed from V and 2 bases from J, the gap between germline ends came to 11 bases. The CDR3 nucleotides are TGCAGCGTTGGAAGAAGTTTGAACTATGGCTACACCTTC. This codes for CSVGRSLNYGYTF.

CDR3 DNA sequence: TGTGCCAGCAGCGACTCCGGACAGTCTGGCACAGATACGCAGTATTTT. It yields the protein CASSDSGQSGTDTQYF. The V gene is TRBV11-2, the J gene TRBJ2-3; maybe TRBD1 (6 bases). Germline values: CDR1 SGHAT, CDR2 FQNNGV. Trimming took 5 bases from V and 1 from J, leaving 16 bases between them. CDR3 length: 16 amino acids.

V is TRBV28 and J is TRBJ2-1, with D possibly matching TRBD1 (6 bases). CDR3 size: 16 residues. Germline CDR1 MDHEN, CDR2 SYDVKM. Trimming left V 1 base short and J 0 bases short, with 10 bases between. CDR3 nucleotides: TGTGCCAGCAGTTTATCAGGGGTCAGCTCCTACAATGAGCAGTTCTTC. It specifies CASSLSGVSSYNEQFF.